Below are 16 T cell receptor beta chains sequenced from a single sample in a study of T cell responses to AZD1222 COVID-19 vaccine. Produced via immunoSEQ multiplex PCR; TCRdb's table is partial and in-frame only. In the table there are approximately 150,000 clones, approximately 92% of which are singletons. The sequences come from peripheral blood, collected 28 days after the second AZD1222 dose. The receptor source for this set is an adult who received the AZD1222 COVID-19 vaccine.

V and J are TRBV13 and TRBJ1-3; D is ambiguous. Deletions cut 5 bases from V and 4 bases from J, with 12 bases between. Germline V CDR1 and CDR2: PRHDT, FYEKMQ (reference sequence). The CDR3 is 14 amino acids. CDR3 amino acids: CASSLRTGGNTIYF. CDR3 DNA sequence: TGTGCCAGCAGCCTCCGGACGGGGGGAAACACCATATATTTT.

J is TRBJ1-1 and V is TRBV18, with 8 positions matching TRBD1. The V gene end was trimmed by 6 bases and the J gene end by 1 base; junction bases not matched to a gene: 4. CDR1 and CDR2 (germline): KGHSH, LQKENI. This CDR3 comprises 14 residues. The DNA of the CDR3 is TGTGCCAGCTCTCCGGGACAGGCGAACACTGAAGCTTTCTTT. Amino acid sequence: CASSPGQANTEAFF.

The rearrangement links TRBV7-9 to TRBJ1-2; 8 nucleotides line up with TRBD1. The trim removed 5 bases at V and 6 bases at J, leaving 11 bases unmatched. From germline, CDR1 is SEHNR and CDR2 FQNEAQ (reference sequence). CDR3 size: 15 residues. The CDR3 bases are TGTGCCAGCAGCCCCCCTAGGACAGGGTCACATGGCTACACCTTC. Translation gives CASSPPRTGSHGYTF. The variable domain in full, with the rest retrieved from reference TRBV7-9 and TRBJ1-2, is DTGVSQNPRHKITKRGQNVTFRCDPISEHNRLYWYRQTLGQGPEFLTYFQNEAQLEKSRLLSDRFSAERPKGSFSTLEIQRTEQGDSAMYLCASSPPRTGSHGYTFGSGTRLTVV.

The V call is TRBV2, the J call TRBJ2-7, with 7 bases lining up with TRBD2. The junction had 10 bases not matched to a gene; V was cut back by 8 bases and J by 3 bases. The CDR3 is 14 amino acids. CDR1 SNHLY and CDR2 FYNNEI come from the germline V gene. CDR3 DNA: TGTGCCAGCGGGTCGACTAGCAGACACTACGAGCAGTACTTC. Amino acids: CASGSTSRHYEQYF.

The gene calls are TRBV2 and TRBJ1-1; D is ambiguous. Per the germline V gene, CDR1 is SNHLY and CDR2 is FYNNEI. Trimming took 6 bases from V and 4 from J, leaving 9 bases between them. CDR3 length: 12 amino acids. DNA for the CDR3: TGTGCCAGCAGAGGCCAGTCCACTGAAGCTTTCTTT. This sequence encodes CASRGQSTEAFF.

V and J are TRBV12-3 or TRBV12-4 and TRBJ2-1; no clear D. This CDR3 spans 13 amino acids. The germline V and J ends were trimmed by 2 bases and 5 bases, with 7 bases remaining between them. The chain's CDR3 is CASSLSRNNEQFF. Written as DNA, the CDR3 is TGTGCCAGCAGTTTATCTCGGAACAATGAGCAGTTCTTC.

A few counts support this clone. V gene TRBV27 combines with J gene TRBJ1-5; TRBD1 aligns across 7 bases. V trimming: 8 bases; J trimming: 0 bases; junction bases outside the gene matches: 10. The CDR3 extends over 16 amino acids. Germline V lookup: CDR1 MNHEY, CDR2 SMNVEV (reference sequence). CDR3 sequence (DNA): TGTGCCAGCTTCTTCCGGGACAGAGATAGCAATCAGCCCCAGCATTTT. This codes for CASFFRDRDSNQPQHF.

The chain recombines TRBV18 with TRBJ2-2; 8 positions match TRBD1. The trim removed 6 bases at V and 4 bases at J, leaving 10 bases unmatched. Per the germline V gene, CDR1 is KGHSH and CDR2 is LQKENI. The CDR3 covers 16 residues. CDR3 in amino acids: CASSPRTGRGTGELFF. In DNA, the CDR3 is TGTGCCAGCTCCCCCAGGACAGGGCGAGGCACCGGGGAGCTGTTTTTT.

The chain links TRBV6-4 to TRBJ2-3, with D hard to call. Germline assignment: CDR1 MRHNA and CDR2 SNTAGT. Trimming removed 3 bases from V and 5 bases from J, with 6 bases in between. The CDR3 covers 12 residues. Here the CDR3 reads CASSEVGDTQYF. DNA for the CDR3: TGTGCCAGCAGTGAAGTGGGAGATACGCAGTATTTT.

The chain uses TRBV9 and TRBJ2-2, with 11 bases identical to TRBD2. This CDR3 has 19 residues. Germline V gene sequence: CDR1 SGDLS, CDR2 YYNGEE. With 4 bases clipped from V and 3 bases from J, the junction kept 14 bases outside the gene matches. CDR3 bases: TGTGCCAGCAGCCATCCGGGACTAGCGGTCGGGAGGGACACCGGGGAGCTGTTTTTT. Protein: CASSHPGLAVGRDTGELFF.

The rearrangement links TRBV6-8 to TRBJ1-5; weak D call: TRBD1 (6 bases). Germline V CDR1 and CDR2: MNHGY, SAAAGT. The CDR3 spans 15 residues. The V gene lost 1 base and the J gene lost 6 bases, with 13 bases spanning the gap. The CDR3 bases are TGTGCCAGCAGTTACTGGGGAGGGGGTTTTCAGCCCCAGCATTTT. Translating it yields CASSYWGGGFQPQHF.

To note about this clone: Other DNA sequences in this specimen translate into the identical CDR3. The J gene is TRBJ1-3, the V gene TRBV9; D remains unclear. Trimming shortened V by 4 bases and J by 0 bases, and 11 bases separated the two germline ends. Germline CDR1 SGDLS, CDR2 YYNGEE. The CDR3 runs 15 residues. CDR3 nucleotide sequence: TGTGCCAGCAGCCTACGACGGGACTCTGGAAACACCATATATTTT. Translating it yields CASSLRRDSGNTIYF.

The chain employs TRBV19 and TRBJ2-5, with TRBD1 as a possible D gene (6 bases). Trimming took off 7 bases at V and 5 bases at J, with 14 bases between the two ends. In germline, CDR1 is LNHDA, CDR2 SQIVND (reference sequence). This CDR3 region has 13 residues. DNA for the CDR3: TGTGCCAGTAACCCAGGGGATCGTGAGACCCAGTACTTC. Protein product: CASNPGDRETQYF.

V is TRBV3-1 (or the pseudogene TRBV3-2) and J is TRBJ2-1, with 7 positions matching TRBD2. CDR3 length: 17 residues. Germline CDR1 is LGHDT and CDR2 is YNNKEL (reference sequence). V shed 1 base and J 4 bases; nucleotides not matched to a gene: 10. CDR3 sequence reads: CASSQVFASGQYNEQFF. The DNA for the CDR3 is TGTGCCAGCAGCCAAGTCTTTGCTAGCGGACAATACAATGAGCAGTTCTTC.

The genes are TRBV19 and TRBJ1-1; D is unresolved. Trimming removed 2 bases at V and 1 base at J, with 14 bases between. The CDR3 has 16 amino acids. Looked up from germline, CDR1 is LNHDA and CDR2 is SQIVND (reference sequence). CDR3 in DNA: TGTGCCAGTAGTATAACGGGGTCAGGATCGAACACTGAAGCTTTCTTT. Its translation is CASSITGSGSNTEAFF.

This chain uses TRBV7-6 with TRBJ2-2; 11 bases line up with TRBD2. The CDR3 length is 18 residues. Germline lookup yields CDR1 SGHVS and CDR2 FNYEAQ. The V gene end was trimmed by 5 bases and the J gene end by 8 bases; junction bases not matched to a gene: 16. The CDR3 region is CASSPSLRLAGIRGELFF. The CDR3 DNA reads as TGTGCCAGCAGCCCGAGCTTAAGACTAGCGGGAATACGGGGGGAGCTGTTTTTT. The full variable domain, completed using reference TRBV7-6 and TRBJ2-2, is GAGVSQSPRYKVTKRGQDVALRCDPISGHVSLYWYRQALGQGPEFLTYFNYEAQQDKSGLPNDRFSAERPEGSISTLTIQRTEQRDSAMYRCASSPSLRLAGIRGELFFGEGSRLTVL.